This T cell receptor beta chain was identified during a study of regulatory and conventional T cells in RAG deficiency. Study results and limitations: Treg unique TCR beta sequences were approximately 100-fold fewer in Omenn syndrome and CID/AS patients than controls. Shannon entropy was markedly lower and Simpson indices higher in RAG-deficient patients than control T-cell subsets. Omenn patients showed >85% Treg-Tconv overlap and shorter CDR3 lengths.

CDR1 and CDR2 from the germline V gene are SGDLS and YYNGEE. The CDR3 has 14 residues. The V and J ends lost 6 bases and 7 bases respectively, with 19 bases between them. Method: immunoSEQ multiplex PCR; TCRdb's copy keeps in-frame clones and lacks some. The repertoire holds some 23,000 clones, with 85% to 95% as singletons. About this clone: Antigen: not known.

Blood CD4+ CD25-low CD127-high conventional T cells supplied the genomic DNA template. These same data were also listed under a study on regulatory T cells. This second study says: The PCR used 52 TRBV and 13 TRBJ primers.

The clonotype originates from a human donor in good health. The specimen was CD4+ T cells sorted from blood. This chain joins TRBV9 and TRBJ1-2; D is unresolved. CDR3 nucleotide sequence: TGTGCCAGCACTGATAGCGGCGGGGTGGGTGGCTACACCTTC. This sequence encodes CASTDSGGVGGYTF.